The 9 T cell receptor beta chains given below trace back to one sample, sequenced in a study of PD-1 blockade in classical Hodgkin lymphoma (dated by TCRdb to 2020 to 2022). The time point label on this specimen signifies: newly diagnosed, previously untreated cHL patient sample. Using a Miltenyi CD8+ T cell isolation kit, CD8+ T cells were purified from thawed PBMCs through magnetic negative selection. Library creation used the immunoSEQ multiplex PCR assay. TCRdb re-hosts the immuneACCESS table, in-frame sequences only. Its copies lack some clones; in the studies checked, an unresolved V gene accounts for under half of them, and the cause for the rest is not known. This sample gives 21,000 or so clones in total; 80% to 90% of them show up just once. The ten largest clones represent about 7% of the sample. Material: CD8+ T cells from blood. These receptors came from a human donor with classical Hodgkin lymphoma.

The V gene is TRBV28, the J gene TRBJ2-7; 8 nucleotides match TRBD1. The CDR3 runs to 16 residues. J lost 5 bases, V lost 0 bases, and 9 bases had no gene match. CDR1 is MDHEN, CDR2 SYDVKM, per germline. The CDR3 is CASSLWGQVGRDEQYF. The CDR3 coding sequence is TGTGCCAGCAGTTTATGGGGACAGGTGGGCCGGGACGAGCAGTACTTC. The variable domain in full, completed from reference TRBV28 and TRBJ2-7, reads DVKVTQSSRYLVKRTGEKVFLECVQDMDHENMFWYRQDPGLGLRLIYFSYDVKMKEKGDIPEGYSVSREKKERFSLILESASTNQTSMYLCASSLWGQVGRDEQYFGPGTRLTVT.

This clone was detected a few times. The chain employs TRBV4-3 and TRBJ1-1, with TRBD1 matching 7 bases. Trimming took 1 base from V and 3 from J; bases not matched to a gene: 14. The germline gives CDR1 LGHNA, CDR2 YSLEER. The CDR3 is made up of 18 amino acids. The CDR3 reads CASSQVRATGRVDTEAFF. The CDR3, as DNA: TGCGCCAGCAGCCAAGTTCGAGCGACAGGGCGGGTTGACACTGAAGCTTTCTTT.

This chain links TRBV6-5 with TRBJ2-7; D may be TRBD2 (5 bases). In germline, CDR1 is MNHEY, CDR2 SVGAGI. The length of the CDR3 is 14 residues. Trimming pared 7 bases from V and 5 bases from J, leaving 18 bases between. CDR3 nucleotides: TGTGCCAGCACCCTCTTCGAGGGTGTCAACGAGCAGTACTTC. This sequence encodes CASTLFEGVNEQYF.

This chain joins TRBV28 and TRBJ2-1; unclear D gene. From germline, CDR1 is MDHEN and CDR2 SYDVKM. The V gene lost 3 bases and the J gene lost 6 bases, with 9 bases spanning the gap. The CDR3 runs to 13 residues. CDR3 amino acids: CASSFGLSNEQFF. The CDR3 DNA is TGTGCCAGCAGTTTCGGTTTGTCCAATGAGCAGTTCTTC. Looking up the rest from reference TRBV28 and TRBJ2-1 gives the full variable domain: DVKVTQSSRYLVKRTGEKVFLECVQDMDHENMFWYRQDPGLGLRLIYFSYDVKMKEKGDIPEGYSVSREKKERFSLILESASTNQTSMYLCASSFGLSNEQFFGPGTRLTVL.

The V call is TRBV7-2, the J call TRBJ2-7; D gene unclear. V lost 4 bases and J 2 bases, leaving 12 bases between the germline ends. The CDR3 extends over 14 amino acids. Germline V gene data show CDR1 as SGHTA and CDR2 as FQGNSA. CDR3 sequence reads: CASSSTGPTYEQYF. The CDR3 bases are TGTGCCAGCAGCTCCACCGGGCCCACCTACGAGCAGTACTTC. Complete variable domain (other parts from reference TRBV7-2 and TRBJ2-7): GAGVSQSPSNKVTEKGKDVELRCDPISGHTALYWYRQSLGQGLEFLIYFQGNSAPDKSGLPSDRFSAERTGGSVSTLTIQRTQQEDSAVYLCASSSTGPTYEQYFGPGTRLTVT.

The chain recombines TRBV9 with TRBJ1-4; 7 nucleotides match TRBD1. Trimming removed 4 bases from V and 3 bases from J; junction bases left unmatched: 3. Germline assignment: CDR1 SGDLS and CDR2 YYNGEE. The CDR3 contains 14 residues. CDR3 coding DNA: TGTGCCAGCAGCTCACAGGGGTCTAATGAAAAACTGTTTTTT. This encodes CASSSQGSNEKLFF.

This chain connects TRBV7-2 to TRBJ2-7; D is unclear. The CDR3 is made up of 14 amino acids. The V end was cut by 5 bases, the J end by 5 bases, with 16 bases between. Germline V gene lookup returns CDR1 SGHTA and CDR2 FQGNSA. Here the CDR3 DNA reads TGTGCCAGCAGCCCCCCTTATTCGAAGGACGAGCAGTACTTC. The encoded protein is CASSPPYSKDEQYF.

The chain recombines TRBV7-8 with TRBJ2-1; possible D gene TRBD1, 5 bases. Germline CDR1 is SGHVS and CDR2 is FQNEAQ. This CDR3 comprises 13 residues. Trimming stripped 1 base from V and 8 bases from J, with 9 bases between. DNA for the CDR3: TGTGCCAGCAGCTTAGGCAGGGTGGATGAGCAGTTCTTC. Translation: CASSLGRVDEQFF. Variable domain in full (rest from reference TRBV7-8 and TRBJ2-1): GAGVSQSPRYKVAKRGQDVALRCDPISGHVSLFWYQQALGQGPEFLTYFQNEAQLDKSGLPSDRFFAERPEGSVSTLKIQRTQQEDSAVYLCASSLGRVDEQFFGPGTRLTVL.

V gene TRBV5-1 combines with J gene TRBJ2-7; the match to TRBD1 covers 9 bases. Looked up from germline, CDR1 is SGHRS and CDR2 is YFSETQ. V trimming: 4 bases; J trimming: 1 base; junction bases outside the gene matches: 3. The CDR3 is 14 residues long. The CDR3 region is CASSTGTGSYEQYF. The CDR3 DNA is TGCGCCAGCAGCACCGGGACAGGGTCCTACGAGCAGTACTTC.